The 5 T cell receptor beta chains below come from one sample, sequenced in a study of PD-1 blockade in classical Hodgkin lymphoma. Assay used: immunoSEQ multiplex PCR; TCRdb lists only in-frame clones, some missing. The table has about 25,000 clones, around 84% seen once. The patients all showed relapse after autologous stem cell transplantation, while their brentuximab vedotin exposure varied. Sequenced here: peripheral blood mononuclear cells (PBMCs), sampled at baseline. All receptors derive from a human donor with classical Hodgkin lymphoma.

V usage is TRBV5-1 and J usage is TRBJ2-1; 9 bases map to TRBD2. The J segment lost 2 bases and the V segment lost 4 bases, leaving 16 bases of the junction unmatched. In germline, CDR1 is SGHRS, CDR2 YFSETQ. There are 19 residues in the CDR3. The chain's CDR3 is CASSPTGTSSSLTYNEQFF. The CDR3 nucleotides are TGCGCCAGCAGCCCTACCGGGACTAGCAGTTCCTTAACCTACAATGAGCAGTTCTTC.

The chain links TRBV6-6 to TRBJ1-3, with D maybe TRBD1 (6 bases). Trimming took off 4 bases at V and 4 bases at J, with 11 bases between the two ends. The germline CDR1 and CDR2 sequences are MNHNY and SVGAGI (reference sequence). CDR3 size: 14 residues. CDR3 sequence: CASSFTGSGNTIYF. The CDR3 coding sequence is TGTGCCAGCAGTTTTACAGGGTCCGGAAACACCATATATTTT.

The chain recombines TRBV7-9 with TRBJ2-3, with D unclear. Per the germline V gene, CDR1 is SEHNR and CDR2 is FQNEAQ (reference sequence). The CDR3 totals 16 residues. V was pared by 1 base and J by 1 base, with 12 bases between. CDR3: CASSLGGTRGTDTQYF. The CDR3 nucleotides are TGTGCCAGCAGCTTAGGCGGCACTCGAGGCACAGATACGCAGTATTTT.

The rearrangement links TRBV5-1 to TRBJ2-1; no definite D call. Germline V gene lookup returns CDR1 SGHRS and CDR2 YFSETQ. Trimming cost V 0 bases and J 5 bases, with 12 bases left between them. The CDR3 loop spans 15 amino acids. CDR3 protein: CASSLVLANNNEQFF. The CDR3 coding sequence is TGCGCCAGCAGCTTGGTTTTGGCAAACAACAATGAGCAGTTCTTC. The full variable domain, completed using reference TRBV5-1 and TRBJ2-1, is KAGVTQTPRYLIKTRGQQVTLSCSPISGHRSVSWYQQTPGQGLQFLFEYFSETQRNKGNFPGRFSGRQFSNSRSEMNVSTLELGDSALYLCASSLVLANNNEQFFGPGTRLTVL.

The chain has TRBV19 and TRBJ2-1; D is perhaps TRBD1 (6 bases). This CDR3 contains 17 residues. V shed 2 bases and J shed 1 base, with 15 bases lying between them. Germline CDR1 reads LNHDA; CDR2 reads SQIVND (reference sequence). The CDR3: CASSISPGVISYNEQFF. The CDR3 DNA sequence: TGTGCCAGTAGTATATCGCCAGGGGTGATATCCTACAATGAGCAGTTCTTC.